This TCR beta chain was captured by sequencing in a study of blood T cell repertoires in COVID-19 (dated by TCRdb to the early 2020s). General notes on the study: Collaborator samples came from the United States, Italy and Spain and covered acute and convalescent phases of COVID-19. The prospective study material was composed of cDNA or gDNA derived from T cells, B-cell-depleted T cells, or PBMCs. Deeply sampled blood TCRbeta repertoires from subjects exposed to, actively infected with, or recovered from COVID-19 were included in the dataset. The repertoires were released in a freely available public database meant as a resource for research on the immune response to SARS-CoV-2. The samples were drawn from the first 160 participants of the ongoing ImmuneRACE study and from some 1,300 subjects provided by 6 global collaborators. A de-identified subject ID, COVID-19 status, age in years and sex were almost always included in the sample metadata. HLA class I and class II types, where available, came from metadata supplied by the sample provider rather than from assay-based typing.

Paper-wide results and their limitations: The quantity of clinical and demographic metadata differed by source and by participant and was supplied without curation.

About this clone: Its specific antigen is unknown. Within one base of it there is no much larger clone, and no base qualities were kept.

The immunoSEQ Assay, a bias-controlled multiplex PCR, was used to amplify TCRbeta CDR3 regions from genomic DNA. Turning to the authors' computational methods: The number of nucleated cells in each sample was estimated from the amplification of reference gene primers within the assay. Sequence reads were collapsed and filtered to measure the absolute abundance of every unique TCRbeta CDR3 rearrangement. For each sample, productive Simpson clonality was calculated as the square root of Simpson's diversity index across productive rearrangements. As stored in TCRdb, this immuneACCESS dataset retains in-frame rearrangements with V and J assigned. A fraction of the clones does not appear; measured against another copy, unresolved V genes explain less than half of the discrepancy, and the remainder lacks a known reason. V and J calls and clone size are those listed in that table; D and trimming were worked out from the DNA. The sample includes 150,000 to 190,000 clones, with around 84% observed a single time. Around 7.1% of the sample is taken by the ten largest.

Enrolling through a virtual design, the prospective study's participants ranged in age from about 18 to 89 years and lived across approximately 25 United States geographic areas. In the prospective study, participants were assigned to cohorts based on the clinical history participants reported in a screening survey and a study questionnaire. Recovered participants in ImmuneRACE Cohort 3 were defined as having two consecutive negative NP/OP PCR tests, clearance from a healthcare professional, or resolution of symptoms. Each participant in the prospective study had whole blood, serum and a nasopharyngeal or oropharyngeal swab collected by mobile phlebotomists. Over an approximately 2-month period, participants in the prospective study had the option of providing additional blood draws and questionnaires. Before DNA extraction, blood samples from the prospective study were shipped at room temperature or frozen.

CDR1 and CDR2 (LGHNA, YSLEER) derive from the germline V gene. V is clipped by 0 bases and J by 3 bases, and the sequence between their germline boundaries is 9 bases long. The CDR3 has 14 amino acids, counting the end cysteine and phenylalanine. The CDR3 DNA has 42 bases and is translated from base 1. Material: PBMCs or T cells enriched from blood (not recorded which). The receptor chain draws on TRBV4-3 and TRBJ2-7; the D gene is perhaps TRBD1, on 5 matching bases. The sequence was obtained from a man aged 50 or older who had recovered from COVID-19. The DNA is as follows: TGCGCCAGCAGCCAAGATCAGGGCCTCTACGAGCAGTACTTC. It translates to CASSQDQGLYEQYF.